The entry that follows covers one TCR beta chain sequence. The antigen is unknown. Naive CD8 populations comprised CD45RO-negative cells positively selected for CCR7, excluding terminally differentiated effector memory CD45RA+ cells. Genomic DNA per cell subset filled all wells of several immunoSEQ plates. Original processing methods: From ImmunoSEQ came sequences covering only the junction and carrying no quality scores, so filtering differed. The table came from immunoSEQ multiplex PCR; TCRdb's copy has only in-frame clones and leaves some out. V, J and clone size are taken as reported in that table, and D and trimming were inferred from the DNA itself. Among millions of clones, over 85% were seen once, and the ten largest hold 0.9% to 1.4%. The germline V gene has CDR1 LGHNA and CDR2 YSLEER. CDR3 length: 15 amino acids. The V gene end was trimmed by 0 bases and the J gene end by 5 bases; junction bases not matched to a gene: 5.

The data belong to a study of shared clonotypes between healthy human individuals. Study details: The donor group consisted of two women and a few men, aged 18 to 49.

Study-wide points: Genetic and exposure-history diversity was limited by the few donors.

The sample taken for sequencing was naive CD8+ T cells sorted from blood. The receptor was derived from a man between 18 and 29 years old in good health. This chain links TRBV4-3 with TRBJ2-3; the match to TRBD2 covers 7 bases. CDR3 DNA sequence: TGCGCCAGCAGCCAAGATCCGGGGGAGGGAGATACGCAGTATTTT. Residues: CASSQDPGEGDTQYF.